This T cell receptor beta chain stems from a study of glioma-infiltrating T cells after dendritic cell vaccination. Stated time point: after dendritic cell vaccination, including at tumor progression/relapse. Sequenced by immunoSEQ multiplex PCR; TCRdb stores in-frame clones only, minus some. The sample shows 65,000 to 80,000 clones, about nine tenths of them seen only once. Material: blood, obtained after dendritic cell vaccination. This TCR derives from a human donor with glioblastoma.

CDR3 amino acids: CASSNTNRAGTFF. The CDR3 DNA follows: TGTGCCAGCAGCAATACAAACAGGGCTGGGACTTTCTTT. The V and J genes are TRBV5-4 and TRBJ1-1; maybe TRBD1 (6 bases). V was pared by 4 bases and J by 12 bases, with 19 bases between. The CDR3 sequence is 13 residues long. Germline V gives CDR1 SGHNT, CDR2 YYREEE (reference sequence).